The present T cell receptor (beta chain) was sequenced within a study of regulatory T cells in long-lasting Graves disease. The study's findings and limits: More public clonotypes were shared by persistent patients (2,741) than by new patients (approximately 1,000).

This clonotype was seen at least ten times. Its target is not known. V was trimmed by 0 bases and J by 4 bases, leaving 8 bases between them. The CDR3 runs 13 residues. Germline V lookup: CDR1 DFQATT, CDR2 SNEGSKA (reference sequence). Both iRepertoire HTBI primers and Arm-PCR of CDR3 regions were used to build the TCR beta libraries. TCRdb reprocessed the multiplex PCR reads via MiXCR and lists one record per CDR3 protein. Of about 500,000 distinct CDR3 sequences listed, around 15% are singletons. Time point indicated: newly diagnosed GD, antithyroid drugs for less than 3 months. Making the TCR library involved RNA that had been extracted from PBMCs. Patients all came to the study from an endocrinology department in Xi'an, China. These data were also reused for a study on T cells in Graves' hyperthyroidism and ophthalmopathy. This second report adds: Hyperthyroidism was newly diagnosed in patients aged 18 to 65 (duration under 2 months).

The receptor was isolated from a man aged 40-55 years with Graves disease. The chain couples TRBV20-1 to TRBJ2-3; D is unclear. The sequencing here drew on peripheral blood mononuclear cells (PBMCs), taken at new diagnosis, from a patient treated with antithyroid drugs. The CDR3 spells CSARDTGADTQYF. CDR3 DNA: TGCAGTGCTAGAGATACGGGTGCAGATACGCAGTATTTT.